The rows below give T cell receptor beta chains drawn from one sample of a study of blood T cell repertoires in COVID-19. Sequenced by immunoSEQ multiplex PCR; TCRdb stores in-frame clones only, minus some. The table shows some 150,000 clones, with 81% occurring only once. Sequencing was performed on peripheral blood. The receptors shown here come from a woman aged 60-70 years with active or convalescent COVID-19. CDR3s include the opening cysteine and the closing phenylalanine or tryptophan. Fields, in order: D gene, V gene, clone size, J gene, CDR3 protein, CDR3 DNA. D genes are given only for firm matches. Some rows mark clone size as missing; the rest say once, few, many or name a class of expanded clone.

>TRBD1|TRBV19|NA|TRBJ1-1
CASTGQGVTEAFF
TGTGCCAGTACGGGGCAGGGGGTGACTGAAGCTTTCTTT
>NA|TRBV7-9|NA|TRBJ1-6
CASSSTGSLNSPLHF
TGTGCCAGCAGCTCCACGGGGTCTCTTAATTCACCCCTCCACTTT
>NA|TRBV6-5|few|TRBJ2-2
CASSYSSVGYGGELFF
TGTGCCAGCAGTTACTCGTCGGTCGGTTACGGCGGGGAGCTGTTTTTT
>TRBD1|TRBV4-1|once|TRBJ1-5
CASSQDRGTGDQPQHF
TGCGCCAGCAGCCAAGATCGGGGGACAGGGGACCAGCCCCAGCATTTT
>TRBD1|TRBV6-2/TRBV6-3|NA|TRBJ2-7
CASSSSHPGQGGYEQYF
TGTGCCAGCAGTTCCAGTCATCCGGGACAGGGGGGCTACGAGCAGTACTTC
>TRBD1|TRBV19|once|TRBJ2-2
CASRGSDRGGNTGELFF
TGTGCCAGTAGGGGTTCCGACAGGGGTGGGAACACCGGGGAGCTGTTTTTT
>TRBD2|TRBV24-1|NA|TRBJ2-3
CATSDPSDSSGADTQYF
TGTGCCACCAGTGATCCATCCGACTCTAGCGGAGCGGATACGCAGTATTTT
>NA|TRBV9|NA|TRBJ1-4
CASNGGPNEKLFF
TGTGCCAGCAACGGGGGGCCTAATGAAAAACTGTTTTTT
>TRBD1|TRBV30|NA|TRBJ1-4
CAWRTGGATNEKLFF
TGTGCCTGGAGGACAGGGGGTGCAACTAATGAAAAACTGTTTTTT
>NA|TRBV5-8|NA|TRBJ2-5
CASSPMGRGQETQYF
TGTGCCAGCAGCCCCATGGGGAGGGGGCAAGAGACCCAGTACTTC
>NA|TRBV29-1|NA|TRBJ1-1
CSALKGGTEAFF
TGCAGCGCCTTGAAAGGAGGCACTGAAGCTTTCTTT
>NA|TRBV27|few|TRBJ1-1
CASSYTPPGNTEAFF
TGTGCCAGCAGCTATACCCCTCCAGGTAACACTGAAGCTTTCTTT
>NA|TRBV2|NA|TRBJ1-2
CASSEESFRYTF
TGTGCCAGCAGTGAGGAGAGTTTTCGCTACACCTTC
>TRBD1|TRBV7-9|NA|TRBJ2-7
CASSLDRGYEQYF
TGTGCCAGCAGCCTGGACAGGGGCTACGAGCAGTACTTC
>TRBD2|TRBV27|NA|TRBJ2-1
CASSLSGTSNEQFF
TGTGCCAGCAGCTTATCCGGGACTAGCAATGAGCAGTTCTTC
>NA|TRBV5-1|NA|TRBJ2-7
CASSLESTYEQYF
TGCGCCAGCAGCTTGGAGAGCACCTACGAGCAGTACTTC
>TRBD1|TRBV29-1|NA|TRBJ2-1
CSVGTGGYNEQFF
TGCAGCGTGGGGACAGGGGGCTACAATGAGCAGTTCTTC
>NA|TRBV5-1|NA|TRBJ1-6
CASSLEGINSPLHF
TGCGCCAGCAGCTTGGAGGGGATTAATTCACCCCTCCACTTT
>TRBD1|TRBV7-2|NA|TRBJ1-1
CASSFGTGGYTEAFF
TGTGCCAGCAGCTTCGGGACAGGAGGTTACACTGAAGCTTTCTTT
>NA|TRBV2|NA|TRBJ2-1
CASSVSVYNEQFF
TGTGCCAGCAGTGTATCAGTTTACAATGAGCAGTTCTTC
>NA|TRBV28|NA|TRBJ1-2
CASSQPDRHYGYTF
TGTGCCAGCAGTCAACCCGACAGGCACTATGGCTACACCTTC
>TRBD2|TRBV28|NA|TRBJ2-1
CASRFPSRVRPGVGGENNEQFF
TGTGCCAGCAGGTTTCCATCCAGGGTGCGGCCGGGGGTGGGGGGGGAGAACAATGAGCAGTTCTTC
>TRBD2|TRBV7-9|NA|TRBJ2-6
CASSGGASGASSANSIVVLTF
TGTGCCAGCAGCGGGGGGGCTAGCGGGGCTTCATCGGCAAACTCAATCGTCGTCCTGACTTTC
>TRBD1|TRBV18|few|TRBJ1-5
CASSLTGDSNQPQHF
TGTGCCAGCTCACTGACAGGGGATAGCAATCAGCCCCAGCATTTT
>TRBD2|TRBV2|NA|TRBJ2-7
CASRGLGGDEQYF
TGTGCCAGCCGAGGGTTGGGGGGGGACGAGCAGTACTTC
>NA|TRBV30|once|TRBJ1-6
CAWSVLGGAQGSPLHF
TGTGCCTGGAGTGTACTAGGAGGGGCGCAAGGGTCACCCCTCCACTTT
>TRBD1|TRBV10-3|NA|TRBJ2-2
CAISGWTGPNTGELFF
TGTGCCATCAGTGGATGGACAGGGCCTAACACCGGGGAGCTGTTTTTT
>TRBD1|TRBV29-1|few|TRBJ1-1
CSTKGQGVRTEAFF
TGCAGCACCAAGGGACAGGGAGTCAGGACTGAAGCTTTCTTT
>TRBD1|TRBV11-3|NA|TRBJ2-1
CASSGTGLYNEQFF
TGTGCCAGCAGCGGGACAGGGCTTTACAATGAGCAGTTCTTC
>TRBD1|TRBV7-8|NA|TRBJ1-1
CASSLGRDREAFF
TGTGCCAGCAGCTTAGGGCGGGACAGGGAAGCTTTCTTT
>NA|TRBV2|NA|TRBJ2-7
CASRKNSQRTSYEQYF
TGTGCCAGCAGGAAAAACTCCCAGCGGACCTCCTACGAGCAGTACTTC
>NA|TRBV4-2|NA|TRBJ1-1
CASSQEPRGSTEAFF
TGTGCCAGCAGCCAAGAACCCAGAGGGAGCACTGAAGCTTTCTTT
>NA|TRBV28|NA|TRBJ2-1
CASSSLLAYNEQFF
TGTGCCAGCAGTTCTCTCCTCGCCTACAATGAGCAGTTCTTC
>NA|TRBV4-3|once|TRBJ2-2
CASSPEGTSNTGELFF
TGCGCCAGCAGCCCAGAGGGGACTTCGAACACCGGGGAGCTGTTTTTT
>NA|TRBV7-9|NA|TRBJ2-5
CASSENRETQYF
TGTGCCAGCAGCGAGAACCGGGAGACCCAGTACTTC
>TRBD1|TRBV6-5|NA|TRBJ1-2
CASSYSDRADGYTF
TGTGCCAGCAGTTACTCGGACAGGGCGGATGGCTACACCTTC
>TRBD1|TRBV6-6|NA|TRBJ1-6
CASSFGTGNSPLHF
TGTGCCAGCAGTTTCGGGACAGGGAATTCACCCCTCCACTTT
>NA|TRBV29-1|NA|TRBJ2-1
CSVQGDSYNEQFF
TGCAGCGTCCAAGGAGACTCCTACAATGAGCAGTTCTTC
>TRBD2|TRBV3-1/TRBV3-2|once|TRBJ2-7
CASQLAGGSYEQYF
TGTGCCAGCCAACTAGCGGGAGGGTCCTACGAGCAGTACTTC
>TRBD2|TRBV30|NA|TRBJ2-7
CAWTSGSYEQYF
TGTGCCTGGACTAGCGGCTCCTACGAGCAGTACTTC
>NA|TRBV7-2|few|TRBJ2-4
CASSLGVVAKNIQYF
TGTGCCAGCAGCTTAGGTGTCGTAGCCAAAAACATTCAGTACTTC
>TRBD1|TRBV28|NA|TRBJ1-5
CASSVYVQGVQPQHF
TGTGCCAGCAGTGTTTACGTTCAGGGGGTTCAGCCCCAGCATTTT
>NA|TRBV5-4|NA|TRBJ2-5
CASSLQASSQETQYF
TGTGCCAGCAGCTTACAGGCATCCTCACAAGAGACCCAGTACTTC
>TRBD1|TRBV5-1|NA|TRBJ1-1
CASSENLPGGNTEAFF
TGCGCCAGCAGCGAAAATTTACCAGGGGGCAACACTGAAGCTTTCTTT
>NA|TRBV7-9|NA|TRBJ1-1
CASSLQGLMNTEAFF
TGTGCCAGCAGCTTGCAGGGGTTAATGAACACTGAAGCTTTCTTT
>NA|TRBV29-1|NA|TRBJ1-1
CSVATLRDTEAFF
TGCAGCGTAGCAACCCTTCGGGACACTGAAGCTTTCTTT
>NA|TRBV7-2|NA|TRBJ1-1
CASSETGFYTEAFF
TGTGCCAGCAGCGAGACGGGTTTTTACACTGAAGCTTTCTTT
>NA|TRBV10-3|NA|TRBJ1-6
CAIRETGYNSPLHF
TGTGCCATCAGGGAAACAGGATATAATTCACCCCTCCACTTT
>NA|TRBV3-1/TRBV3-2|NA|TRBJ2-7
CASSREREQYF
TGTGCCAGCAGTCGCGAGCGCGAGCAGTACTTC
>TRBD1|TRBV6-1|NA|TRBJ1-6
CASSEVSGGTGTSPLHF
TGTGCCAGCAGTGAAGTTTCCGGCGGGACAGGGACTTCACCCCTCCACTTT
>TRBD2|TRBV5-4|NA|TRBJ2-3
CASSLDASGRRSF
TGTGCCAGCAGCTTGGACGCTAGCGGGAGAAGGAGTTTT
>NA|TRBV27|NA|TRBJ1-5
CASSLYQGEQPQHF
TGTGCCAGCAGTTTATACCAGGGTGAACAGCCCCAGCATTTT
>NA|TRBV27|NA|TRBJ1-2
CASSRREGYGYTF
TGTGCCAGCAGTCGGAGGGAGGGCTATGGCTACACCTTC
>TRBD2|TRBV6-5|NA|TRBJ2-7
CASERVAGVYEQYF
TGTGCCAGCGAGCGAGTAGCGGGGGTGTACGAGCAGTACTTC
>NA|TRBV9|NA|TRBJ2-3
CASSVDSRVITVTDTQYF
TGTGCCAGCAGCGTAGACTCGCGGGTGATTACCGTCACAGATACGCAGTATTTT
>TRBD1|TRBV6-5|NA|TRBJ2-2
CASSPRDSYTGELFF
TGTGCCAGCAGTCCCCGGGACAGCTACACCGGGGAGCTGTTTTTT